This TCR beta chain emerged from a study of control samples from healthy donors and cancer patients. V trimming: 3 bases; J trimming: 5 bases; junction bases outside the gene matches: 4. This CDR3 is built from 14 residues. In germline, CDR1 is SGHNT, CDR2 YYREEE (reference sequence). Produced via immunoSEQ multiplex PCR; TCRdb's table is partial and in-frame only. The top ten hold roughly 1.9% of the sample, which has 150,000 or so clones, approximately 92% seen once. The sequencing sample was made of blood. The V and J genes are TRBV5-4 and TRBJ1-1, with 10 bases identical to TRBD1. This TCR derives from a woman between 50 and 59 years old in good health. The CDR3 sequence is CASSWDRGWTEAFF. In nucleotides, the CDR3 is TGTGCCAGCAGCTGGGACAGGGGTTGGACTGAAGCTTTCTTT.